Presented here are 27 T cell receptor beta chains from one specimen sequenced in a study of beta chain features in type 1 diabetes. Their antigens are not known. Every bit of the isolated RNA underwent reverse transcription, so sequencing read expressed TCRB transcripts. Data came from immunoSEQ multiplex PCR; TCRdb stores just in-frame clones and leaves some out. The data contain about 360,000 clones, roughly an eighth of them singletons. Study results and limitations: There was a moderate but significant shortening of TCRB CDR3s in all four CD4+ subsets of Type 1 diabetes patients.

Input material: naive CD4+ T cells from blood. All receptors derive from a woman aged 18-29 years with type 1 diabetes.

This chain links TRBV2 with TRBJ2-3, with 14 bases lining up with TRBD2. Per germline, CDR1 SNHLY and CDR2 FYNNEI. Unmatched junction bases numbered 6, after V lost 3 bases and J lost 7 bases. This CDR3 contains 16 residues. DNA of the CDR3: TGTGCCAGCAGTGACGGGACTAGCGGGAGTCCCTATACGCAGTATTTT. As protein: CASSDGTSGSPYTQYF.

The chain employs TRBV29-1 and TRBJ2-1, with TRBD2 matching over 7 bases. The CDR3 sequence is 13 residues long. Per germline, CDR1 SQVTM and CDR2 ANQGSEA. The trim removed 7 bases at V and 9 bases at J, leaving 12 bases unmatched. The CDR3 sequence is CSAAPREVGEQFF. DNA for the CDR3: TGCAGCGCGGCCCCCCGGGAGGTGGGTGAGCAGTTCTTC.

This clone was counted only a few times. The J gene is TRBJ2-5, the V gene TRBV7-2; D call uncertain. V lost 3 bases, J lost 1 base, and 9 bases lay in between. The CDR3 has 14 amino acids. The germline V gene has CDR1 SGHTA and CDR2 FQGNSA. CDR3 sequence: CASSFRWPQETQYF. CDR3 nucleotides: TGTGCCAGCAGCTTCAGATGGCCCCAAGAGACCCAGTACTTC.

The chain recombines TRBV7-2 with TRBJ2-1; TRBD1 matches at 8 bases. V shed 0 bases and J 6 bases; nucleotides not matched to a gene: 4. The germline gives CDR1 SGHTA, CDR2 FQGNSA. This CDR3 contains 15 residues. The CDR3: CASSLAWTGSNEQFF. The CDR3 DNA reads as TGTGCCAGCAGCTTAGCGTGGACAGGGTCCAATGAGCAGTTCTTC.

The chain joins TRBV27 to TRBJ2-3, with D perhaps matching TRBD2 (6 bases). Germline CDR1 MNHEY, CDR2 SMNVEV (reference sequence). Trimming stripped 5 bases from V and 3 bases from J, with 12 bases between. This CDR3 region has 14 residues. CDR3 sequence: CASSLAGRTDTQYF. The CDR3 region has the DNA TGTGCCAGCAGTCTTGCAGGGAGGACAGATACGCAGTATTTT.

Regarding this clone: Other DNA variants within this sample encode the same CDR3. V and J are TRBV7-9 and TRBJ1-1, with TRBD1 matching over 8 bases. The CDR3 contains 14 residues. Germline trimming cut 6 bases from V and 0 bases from J; bases unmatched to any gene: 3. Germline V gene lookup returns CDR1 SEHNR and CDR2 FQNEAQ (reference sequence). This chain's CDR3 is CASSLQGVNTEAFF. Here the CDR3 DNA reads TGTGCCAGCAGTCTACAGGGGGTGAACACTGAAGCTTTCTTT.

This clone was detected a few times. The chain uses TRBV2 and TRBJ1-5; D is uncertain. Germline V gene lookup returns CDR1 SNHLY and CDR2 FYNNEI. The CDR3 consists of 16 residues. Trimming pared 3 bases from V and 2 bases from J, leaving 14 bases between. For the CDR3, the DNA is TGTGCCAGCAGTGAGCCCGGAGGGTTCGGCAATCAGCCCCAGCATTTT. Translated: CASSEPGGFGNQPQHF.

The rearrangement joins TRBV4-2 to TRBJ2-7; 8 bases fit TRBD1. From germline, CDR1 is LGHNA and CDR2 YNFKEQ. The CDR3 length is 15 residues. The V segment lost 1 base and the J segment 3 bases; nucleotides outside the gene matches: 5. CDR3 DNA sequence: TGTGCCAGCAGCCAAGTCCGAGGACAGGGCTACGAGCAGTACTTC. Translating gives CASSQVRGQGYEQYF.

V usage is TRBV11-2 and J usage is TRBJ2-5; D not certain. The germline V gene has CDR1 SGHAT and CDR2 FQNNGV. The CDR3 loop spans 14 amino acids. Trimming removed 5 bases from V and 5 bases from J, with 15 bases in between. CDR3 region: CASSPLELVETQYF. As DNA, the CDR3 is TGTGCCAGCAGCCCGTTGGAGTTGGTGGAGACCCAGTACTTC. Combining the CDR3 with reference TRBV11-2 and TRBJ2-5 gives the whole variable domain EAGVAQSPRYKIIEKRQSVAFWCNPISGHATLYWYQQILGQGPKLLIQFQNNGVVDDSQLPKDRFSAERLKGVDSTLKIQPAKLEDSAVYLCASSPLELVETQYFGPGTRLLVL.

This clone was found a few times. The chain has TRBV18 and TRBJ1-2; TRBD1 might be the D (6 bases). The germline gives CDR1 KGHSH, CDR2 LQKENI. The V gene lost 2 bases and the J gene lost 3 bases, with 7 bases spanning the gap. The CDR3 has 13 amino acids. CDR3 sequence (DNA): TGTGCCAGCTCACCATCAGGGGACTATGGCTACACCTTC. Translation: CASSPSGDYGYTF. Variable domain in full (rest from reference TRBV18 and TRBJ1-2): NAGVMQNPRHLVRRRGQEARLRCSPMKGHSHVYWYRQLPEEGLKFMVYLQKENIIDESGMPKERFSAEFPKEGPSILRIQQVVRGDSAAYFCASSPSGDYGYTFGSGTRLTVV.

The CDR3 DNA reads as TGTGCCAGCAGCAAGGGACAGATTTACGAGCAGTACTTC. Residues: CASSKGQIYEQYF. The chain uses TRBV7-9 and TRBJ2-7, with 7 bases identical to TRBD1. CDR3 size: 13 residues. Germline CDR1 SEHNR, CDR2 FQNEAQ (reference sequence). With V trimmed by 5 bases and J by 4 bases, 5 bases remained unmatched. The complete variable domain, with remaining parts taken from reference TRBV7-9 and TRBJ2-7, reads DTGVSQNPRHKITKRGQNVTFRCDPISEHNRLYWYRQTLGQGPEFLTYFQNEAQLEKSRLLSDRFSAERPKGSFSTLEIQRTEQGDSAMYLCASSKGQIYEQYFGPGTRLTVT.

The chain has TRBV29-1 and TRBJ2-7, with 8 positions matching TRBD2. There are 16 residues in the CDR3. With 4 bases clipped from V and 2 bases from J, the junction kept 13 bases outside the gene matches. The germline V gene encodes CDR1 SQVTM and CDR2 ANQGSEA. The CDR3 nucleotides are TGCAGCGTTGGAGATCGGGCGGGGGGATATACCTACGAGCAGTACTTC. It encodes CSVGDRAGGYTYEQYF.

This clone was found a few times. The chain couples TRBV4-3 to TRBJ2-1, with 7 positions matching TRBD2. V trimming: 1 base; J trimming: 9 bases; junction bases outside the gene matches: 9. This CDR3 has 15 residues. The V gene's germline CDR1 is LGHNA and CDR2 YSLEER. The CDR3: CASSQGAGVEGEQFF. Here the CDR3 DNA reads TGCGCCAGCAGCCAAGGGGCGGGAGTAGAAGGTGAGCAGTTCTTC.

This clone has only a few counts. This chain links TRBV7-2 with TRBJ1-5; 7 bases are shared with TRBD1. The V gene end was trimmed by 2 bases and the J gene end by 0 bases; junction bases not matched to a gene: 4. This CDR3 comprises 16 residues. Looked up from germline, CDR1 is SGHTA and CDR2 is FQGNSA. CDR3: CASSLFGTDSNQPQHF. In DNA form, the CDR3 reads TGTGCCAGCAGCTTATTTGGGACAGATAGCAATCAGCCCCAGCATTTT.

The CDR3 reads CASSLESSEAFF. The CDR3 region has the DNA TGCGCCAGCAGCTTGGAGTCCAGTGAAGCTTTCTTT. The rearrangement links TRBV5-1 to TRBJ1-1; D gene unclear. CDR1 and CDR2 from the germline V gene are SGHRS and YFSETQ. The CDR3 totals 12 residues. V gave up 0 bases and J gave up 7 bases, with 7 bases separating them.

This chain uses TRBV5-4 with TRBJ2-3; D may be TRBD1 (5 bases). Germline CDR1 and CDR2: SGHNT and YYREEE (reference sequence). Deletions cut 0 bases from V and 8 bases from J, with 19 bases between. This CDR3 spans 16 amino acids. CDR3 sequence reads: CASSLAWAGRNPTQYF. Here the CDR3 DNA reads TGTGCCAGCAGCTTGGCCTGGGCAGGGCGAAATCCTACGCAGTATTTT.

This clone was counted between two and nine times. J is TRBJ1-5 and V is TRBV28, with no clear D. Deletions cut 6 bases from V and 5 bases from J, with 11 bases between. This CDR3 comprises 13 residues. The germline V gene has CDR1 MDHEN and CDR2 SYDVKM. Here the CDR3 reads CASRKPFDQPQHF. CDR3 DNA sequence: TGTGCCAGCAGGAAGCCCTTCGATCAGCCCCAGCATTTT.

The gene calls are TRBV6-5 and TRBJ1-4; tentative D call: TRBD1 (5 bases). This CDR3 contains 13 residues. V was shortened by 6 bases and J by 5 bases, with 10 bases between the two germline ends. Germline CDR1 MNHEY, CDR2 SVGAGI. CDR3 region: CASSRQLNEKLFF. Here the CDR3 DNA reads TGTGCCAGCAGCCGACAGCTCAATGAAAAACTGTTTTTT.

The table lists this clone with a few counts. The V gene is TRBV6-5, the J gene TRBJ1-5; D is perhaps TRBD1 (6 bases). Germline CDR1 and CDR2: MNHEY and SVGAGI. CDR3 length: 15 amino acids. The V end lost 6 bases, the J end lost 3 bases, and 15 bases lay between the germline ends. CDR3 residues: CASSRGGSLNQPQHF. The CDR3 DNA sequence: TGTGCCAGCAGCCGGGGGGGCTCCCTCAATCAGCCCCAGCATTTT.

This clone was seen a few times. The chain links TRBV5-1 to TRBJ1-1; D gene ambiguous. The CDR3 is made up of 13 amino acids. Trimming removed 0 bases at V and 1 base at J, with 4 bases between. Germline V gene data show CDR1 as SGHRS and CDR2 as YFSETQ. The CDR3 reads CASSLVRNTEAFF. In DNA form, the CDR3 reads TGCGCCAGCAGCTTGGTCAGGAACACTGAAGCTTTCTTT.

This chain uses TRBV29-1 with TRBJ2-3, with no clear D. V was shortened by 1 base and J by 0 bases, with 17 bases between the two germline ends. The CDR3 has 17 residues. Germline V gene lookup returns CDR1 SQVTM and CDR2 ANQGSEA. In DNA form, the CDR3 reads TGCAGCGTTGAAGGCGGTCCCATCACGGGTAGCACAGATACGCAGTATTTT. Its protein is CSVEGGPITGSTDTQYF.

This clone has just a few counts. CDR3 DNA sequence: TGTGCCAGCAGTACAGGGGGACAGGTGTACGAGCAGTACTTC. This encodes CASSTGGQVYEQYF. The chain is built from TRBV28 and TRBJ2-7; 8 bases map to TRBD1. Per the germline V gene, CDR1 is MDHEN and CDR2 is SYDVKM. The CDR3 loop spans 14 amino acids. Trimming took 5 bases from V and 4 from J; bases not matched to a gene: 7. Supplemented by reference TRBV28 and TRBJ2-7, the full variable domain reads DVKVTQSSRYLVKRTGEKVFLECVQDMDHENMFWYRQDPGLGLRLIYFSYDVKMKEKGDIPEGYSVSREKKERFSLILESASTNQTSMYLCASSTGGQVYEQYFGPGTRLTVT.

V usage is TRBV9 and J usage is TRBJ1-1; D remains ambiguous. Germline loops: CDR1 SGDLS, CDR2 YYNGEE. V shed 3 bases and J shed 3 bases, with 6 bases lying between them. The CDR3 loop spans 12 amino acids. Here the CDR3 reads CASSASDTEAFF. As DNA, the CDR3 is TGTGCCAGCAGCGCATCAGACACTGAAGCTTTCTTT.

This clone was detected only a few times. The chain employs TRBV5-4 and TRBJ2-5; 7 bases are a match to TRBD2. The germline V gene encodes CDR1 SGHNT and CDR2 YYREEE (reference sequence). CDR3 length: 14 residues. Trimming at V came to 4 bases and at J to 4 bases, leaving 7 bases not matched to a gene. CDR3 loop: CASSIRAGAETQYF. In nucleotides, the CDR3 is TGTGCCAGCAGCATCCGGGCGGGAGCAGAGACCCAGTACTTC.

This clone was counted between two and nine times. The chain employs TRBV7-2 and TRBJ1-1, with D unresolved. Germline values: CDR1 SGHTA, CDR2 FQGNSA. The CDR3 spans 12 residues. V shed 2 bases and J shed 4 bases, with 5 bases lying between them. This chain's CDR3 is CASSLFSTEAFF. The CDR3 DNA follows: TGTGCCAGCAGCTTATTTAGCACTGAAGCTTTCTTT.

This clone was found a few times. The chain employs TRBV28 and TRBJ1-1, with a possible D match to TRBD1 (5 bases). Per the germline V gene, CDR1 is MDHEN and CDR2 is SYDVKM. Trimming took 2 bases from V and 0 from J, leaving 10 bases between them. The CDR3 totals 15 residues. The CDR3 loop reads CASSLPGIMNTEAFF. The CDR3 DNA reads TGTGCCAGCAGTTTACCAGGGATTATGAACACTGAAGCTTTCTTT. Full variable domain (rest looked up from reference TRBV28 and TRBJ1-1): DVKVTQSSRYLVKRTGEKVFLECVQDMDHENMFWYRQDPGLGLRLIYFSYDVKMKEKGDIPEGYSVSREKKERFSLILESASTNQTSMYLCASSLPGIMNTEAFFGQGTRLTVV.

The V call is TRBV9, the J call TRBJ1-1; D unresolved. V lost 4 bases and J lost 1, with 14 bases in between. In germline, CDR1 is SGDLS, CDR2 YYNGEE. The CDR3 sequence is 15 residues long. CDR3: CASSPLGSSNTEAFF. CDR3 bases: TGTGCCAGCAGCCCCCTCGGGAGTTCGAACACTGAAGCTTTCTTT. Together with reference TRBV9 and TRBJ1-1, the CDR3 gives the full variable domain: DSGVTQTPKHLITATGQRVTLRCSPRSGDLSVYWYQQSLDQGLQFLIQYYNGEERAKGNILERFSAQQFPDLHSELNLSSLELGDSALYFCASSPLGSSNTEAFFGQGTRLTVV.